The 13 T cell receptor beta chains below come from one sample, sequenced in a study of long-term antiretroviral therapy in people with HIV. Runs used v3.0 of the immunoSEQ assay and were done at survey level. Here immunoSEQ multiplex PCR was the method, and the copy in TCRdb shows in-frame clones only, minus some. The repertoire holds about 24,000 clones, about four fifths seen once, with 23% in the top ten. Source: unsorted PBMCs, taken 0.4 years after starting antiretroviral therapy. The receptors come from a man in his fifties or sixties with HIV.

The V gene is TRBV7-8, the J gene TRBJ1-4; 7 nucleotides match TRBD1. The V gene's germline CDR1 is SGHVS and CDR2 FQNEAQ. There are 14 residues in the CDR3. V was pared by 6 bases and J by 5 bases, with 6 bases of the junction left unmatched. Written as DNA, the CDR3 is TGTGCCAGCAGTCTGGGACAGTACAATGAAAAACTGTTTTTT. Translation: CASSLGQYNEKLFF.

This clone was observed a single time. The V call is TRBV28, the J call TRBJ1-4; a possible D gene is TRBD1 (5 bases). The CDR3 runs 14 residues. Germline assignment: CDR1 MDHEN and CDR2 SYDVKM. The V end lost 6 bases, the J end lost 8 bases, and 16 bases lay between the germline ends. The CDR3 coding sequence is TGTGCCAGCAGATTAGGGCAGGGATGGGAAAAACTGTTTTTT. Protein sequence: CASRLGQGWEKLFF.

Written as DNA, the CDR3 is TGTGCCAGCAGTGAAGAAGGGTTGGGAGGCTACACCTTC. The encoded protein is CASSEEGLGGYTF. The chain carries TRBV6-4 and TRBJ1-2; D uncertain. This CDR3 comprises 13 residues. Trimming pared 3 bases from V and 8 bases from J, leaving 13 bases between. Germline loops: CDR1 MRHNA, CDR2 SNTAGT.

V and J are TRBV6-5 and TRBJ2-2; possible D gene TRBD2, 6 bases. In germline, CDR1 is MNHEY, CDR2 SVGAGI. V was pared by 0 bases and J by 1 base, with 9 bases between. This CDR3 is 16 amino acids long. CDR3 in amino acids: CASSYSNGGNTGELFF. CDR3 in DNA: TGTGCCAGCAGTTACTCGAACGGGGGGAACACCGGGGAGCTGTTTTTT.

This sequence joins TRBV9 and TRBJ1-2; D is unresolved. The V and J ends lost 3 bases and 2 bases respectively, with 14 bases between them. Germline values: CDR1 SGDLS, CDR2 YYNGEE. CDR3 length: 15 amino acids. The CDR3 DNA reads as TGTGCCAGCAGCGCTTTTCCAGTAGGGAACTATGGCTACACCTTC. Translating it yields CASSAFPVGNYGYTF.

The chain couples TRBV5-1 to TRBJ2-3; tentatively, D is TRBD1 or TRBD2 (5 bases each). The CDR3 consists of 15 residues. V lost 2 bases and J 2 bases, leaving 12 bases between the germline ends. Germline CDR1 reads SGHRS; CDR2 reads YFSETQ. CDR3 bases: TGCGCCAGCAGCTTATGGGGGACGGACACAGATACGCAGTATTTT. Amino acid sequence: CASSLWGTDTDTQYF.

V is TRBV20-1 and J is TRBJ1-1; D is undetermined. The CDR3 totals 11 residues. V dropped 0 bases and J dropped 8 bases, with 7 bases sitting between them. The germline V gene encodes CDR1 DFQATT and CDR2 SNEGSKA (reference sequence). For the CDR3, the DNA is TGCAGTGCTAGAGATTTAAGAGAAGCTTTCTTT. It specifies CSARDLREAFF.

The rearrangement joins TRBV27 to TRBJ2-7; the D gene is possibly TRBD1 (6 bases). Trimming took off 8 bases at V and 4 bases at J, with 12 bases between the two ends. The germline CDR1 and CDR2 sequences are MNHEY and SMNVEV (reference sequence). This CDR3 has 12 amino acids. CDR3 sequence (DNA): TGTGCCAGCCGAGAGACAGGTTACGAGCAGTACTTC. Translation gives CASRETGYEQYF.

V is TRBV7-2 and J is TRBJ2-5; D call uncertain. With 1 base removed from V and 4 bases from J, the gap between germline ends came to 7 bases. The CDR3 consists of 13 residues. The germline V gene encodes CDR1 SGHTA and CDR2 FQGNSA. The CDR3: CASSLEMRETQYF. CDR3 nucleotides: TGTGCCAGCAGCTTAGAGATGAGAGAGACCCAGTACTTC.

V usage is TRBV5-4 and J usage is TRBJ2-1, with TRBD2 matching 12 bases. This CDR3 is 15 amino acids long. Germline V CDR1 and CDR2: SGHNT, YYREEE (reference sequence). Losses at the gene ends were 4 bases for V and 10 bases for J; bases not matched to a gene: 9. The CDR3, as DNA: TGTGCCAGCAGCCCGACTAGCGGGGGATGGAGCGAGCAGTTCTTC. Translating it yields CASSPTSGGWSEQFF.

J is TRBJ2-5 and V is TRBV7-9; TRBD2 agrees at 12 bases. With 5 bases clipped from V and 5 bases from J, the junction kept 12 bases outside the gene matches. The CDR3 is 17 amino acids. Germline V gene lookup returns CDR1 SEHNR and CDR2 FQNEAQ (reference sequence). In DNA, the CDR3 is TGTGCCAGCAGCCCGCGACTAGCGGGGGCAAAAGGGGAGACCCAGTACTTC. Its translation is CASSPRLAGAKGETQYF.

The chain couples TRBV7-8 to TRBJ2-1, with D hard to call. CDR3 length: 14 residues. Per germline, CDR1 SGHVS and CDR2 FQNEAQ. V gave up 5 bases and J gave up 0 bases, with 8 bases separating them. The CDR3 sequence is CASSQDLSYNEQFF. The CDR3 bases are TGTGCCAGCAGCCAGGATCTCTCCTACAATGAGCAGTTCTTC.

Only a few counts were recorded for this clone. The genes are TRBV7-9 and TRBJ1-5; 8 bases agree with TRBD1. The CDR3 contains 14 residues. The V and J ends lost 5 bases and 5 bases, in that order; junction bases with no gene match: 5. Germline CDR1 reads SEHNR; CDR2 reads FQNEAQ (reference sequence). Written as DNA, the CDR3 is TGTGCCAGCAGCGTTGGACAGGGACATCAGCCCCAGCATTTT. This codes for CASSVGQGHQPQHF.